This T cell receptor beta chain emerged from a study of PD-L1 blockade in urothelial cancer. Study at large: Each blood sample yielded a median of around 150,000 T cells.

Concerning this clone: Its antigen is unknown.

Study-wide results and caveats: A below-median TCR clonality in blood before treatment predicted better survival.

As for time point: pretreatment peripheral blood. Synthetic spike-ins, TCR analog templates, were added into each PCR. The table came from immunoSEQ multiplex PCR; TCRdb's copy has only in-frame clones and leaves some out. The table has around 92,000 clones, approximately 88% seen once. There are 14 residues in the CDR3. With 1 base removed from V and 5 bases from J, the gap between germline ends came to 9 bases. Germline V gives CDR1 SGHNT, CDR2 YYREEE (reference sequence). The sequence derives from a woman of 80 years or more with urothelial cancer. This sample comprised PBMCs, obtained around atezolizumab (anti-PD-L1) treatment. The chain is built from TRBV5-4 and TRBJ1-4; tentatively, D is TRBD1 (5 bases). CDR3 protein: CASSLRGTNEKLFF. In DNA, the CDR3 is TGTGCCAGCAGCTTGAGGGGTACAAATGAAAAACTGTTTTTT.